Each of the 20 T cell receptor beta chains below was sequenced from the same sample in a study of regulatory T cells in long-lasting Graves disease. Specified time point: newly diagnosed GD, antithyroid drugs for less than 3 months. The TCR library was prepared using RNA isolated from PBMCs. The authors built TCR beta libraries using iRepertoire HTBI primers and Arm-PCR of CDR3 regions. TCRdb reprocessed the multiplex PCR reads via MiXCR and lists one record per CDR3 protein. The table has hundreds of thousands of distinct CDR3 sequences, around 11% seen once. A further study also used this sample, focusing on T cells in Graves' hyperthyroidism and ophthalmopathy.

The sample was peripheral blood mononuclear cells (PBMCs), taken at new diagnosis, from a patient treated with antithyroid drugs. All receptors come from a woman younger than 45 with Graves disease.

This clonotype was seen at least ten times. The rearrangement joins TRBV2 to TRBJ2-3; 16 bases map to TRBD2. The ends lost 4 bases at V and 5 bases at J; junction bases unmatched: 9. This CDR3 is 18 amino acids long. Germline CDR1 reads SNHLY; CDR2 reads FYNNEI. This chain's CDR3 is CASSVEVGTSGRGDTQYF. CDR3 DNA: TGTGCCAGCAGTGTTGAAGTCGGGACTAGCGGGAGGGGAGATACGCAGTATTTT.

As to this clonotype: This may be a read error: a much more frequent sequence differs by one nucleotide. The genes are TRBV7-2 and TRBJ2-2; D may be TRBD2 (5 bases). The CDR3 has 13 residues. Germline loops: CDR1 SGHTA, CDR2 FQGNSA. CDR3 DNA: TGTGCCAGCAGCTTAGAGCACACCGGGGAGCTGGTTTTT. Translating it yields CASSLEHTGELVF. Combining the CDR3 with reference TRBV7-2 and TRBJ2-2 gives the whole variable domain GAGVSQSPSNKVTEKGKDVELRCDPISGHTALYWYRQSLGQGLEFLIYFQGNSAPDKSGLPSDRFSAERTGGSVSTLTIQRTQQEDSAVYLCASSLEHTGELVFGEGSRLTVL.

In this sample, this clonotype turned up a few times. The chain has TRBV6-1 and TRBJ2-3; D remains ambiguous. The CDR3 is 12 amino acids. Trimming left V 0 bases short and J 6 bases short, with 4 bases between. Germline loops: CDR1 MNHNS, CDR2 SASEGT. The CDR3 DNA follows: TGTGCCAGCAGTGAAGCGCGGGATACGCAGTATTTT. Translating it yields CASSEARDTQYF.

V and J are TRBV27 and TRBJ2-2, with TRBD2 identical over 7 bases. Germline CDR1 MNHEY, CDR2 SMNVEV (reference sequence). Unmatched junction bases numbered 10, after V lost 5 bases and J lost 4 bases. This CDR3 contains 16 residues. Written as DNA, the CDR3 is TGTGCCAGCAGTGACCCCCGGGGGGTAGGCACCGGGGAGCTGTTTTTT. It specifies CASSDPRGVGTGELFF.

This clonotype was observed many times. The chain links TRBV2 to TRBJ1-1; 7 bases map to TRBD1. The CDR3 consists of 15 residues. After removal of 6 bases from V and 1 base from J, the junction contained 8 bases not matched to a gene. Germline V gene data show CDR1 as SNHLY and CDR2 as FYNNEI. CDR3 protein: CASRATQGPNTEAFF. Here the CDR3 DNA reads TGTGCCAGCAGAGCTACACAGGGGCCGAACACTGAAGCTTTCTTT.

The genes are TRBV5-8 and TRBJ1-4; the D gene is possibly TRBD1 (6 bases). The V gene's germline CDR1 is SGHTS and CDR2 YDEGEE. V gave up 2 bases and J gave up 10 bases, with 12 bases separating them. This CDR3 comprises 13 residues. The CDR3 DNA sequence: TGTGCCAGCAGCTTCCGGGGGCATGGAAAACTGTTTTTT. Its translation: CASSFRGHGKLFF. The full variable domain, completed using reference TRBV5-8 and TRBJ1-4, is EAGVTQSPTHLIKTRGQQATLRCSPISGHTSVYWYQQALGLGLQFLLWYDEGEERNRGNFPPRFSGRQFPNYSSELNVNALELEDSALYLCASSFRGHGKLFFGSGTQLSVL.

V usage is TRBV5-1 and J usage is TRBJ2-7, with D hard to call. CDR1 is SGHRS, CDR2 YFSETQ, per germline. The germline V and J ends were trimmed by 1 base and 4 bases, with 12 bases remaining between them. The CDR3 sequence is 14 residues long. The CDR3 spells CASSLSRLGYEQYF. The CDR3, as DNA: TGCGCCAGCAGCTTGTCCAGGCTTGGGTACGAGCAGTACTTC.

The V gene is TRBV9, the J gene TRBJ2-7, with 9 nucleotides matching TRBD1. Germline V CDR1 and CDR2: SGDLS, YYNGEE. The CDR3 spans 14 residues. The J segment lost 4 bases and the V segment lost 2 bases, leaving 4 bases of the junction unmatched. Here the CDR3 reads CASSVGTGYYEQYF. CDR3 DNA sequence: TGTGCCAGCAGCGTCGGGACAGGGTATTACGAGCAGTACTTC.

This clonotype has more than one count but fewer than ten. The chain has TRBV5-5 and TRBJ2-5; D not resolved. V shed 2 bases and J shed 2 bases, with 25 bases lying between them. The CDR3 sequence is 19 residues long. Germline values: CDR1 SGHKS, CDR2 YYEKEE (reference sequence). CDR3 sequence: CASSFGNHPSLGRQETQYF. CDR3 nucleotides: TGTGCCAGCAGCTTTGGGAATCATCCCTCACTTGGTAGACAAGAGACCCAGTACTTC.

There are many counts of this clonotype. This chain links TRBV4-1 with TRBJ1-2, with D possibly being TRBD1 (6 bases). The CDR3 spans 17 residues. CDR1 and CDR2 from the germline V gene are MGHRA and YSYEKL. V lost 0 bases to trimming and J lost 0 bases, with 14 bases between them. The CDR3, as DNA: TGCGCCAGCAGCCAAGATCAGGGGACGGTAGCTAACTATGGCTACACCTTC. Translation gives CASSQDQGTVANYGYTF.

This sequence joins TRBV29-1 and TRBJ2-2; maybe TRBD1 (6 bases). The CDR3 spans 15 residues. CDR1 SQVTM and CDR2 ANQGSEA come from the germline V gene. V was cut by 3 bases and J by 5 bases, with 16 bases left in between. CDR3 nucleotides: TGCAGCGTTGAGAACGGCAGGGGCGAAACCGGGGAGCTGTTTTTT. This gives the protein CSVENGRGETGELFF.

This clonotype came up many times. V usage is TRBV27 and J usage is TRBJ1-4; perhaps TRBD1 as D (5 bases). V was shortened by 3 bases and J by 5 bases, with 13 bases between the two germline ends. This CDR3 comprises 15 residues. Looked up from germline, CDR1 is MNHEY and CDR2 is SMNVEV (reference sequence). In DNA, the CDR3 is TGTGCCAGCAGTTTTACGGGACGGCTCAATGAAAAACTGTTTTTT. Amino acid sequence: CASSFTGRLNEKLFF.

The table lists this clonotype with many counts. The CDR3 region has the DNA TGTGCCAGCAGCTTAGCGACTAGCGATCAGTTCTTC. Protein product: CASSLATSDQFF. The J gene is TRBJ2-1, the V gene TRBV7-2, with 8 bases that match TRBD2. Losses at the gene ends were 0 bases for V and 13 bases for J; bases not matched to a gene: 2. The CDR3 is made up of 12 amino acids. Germline V CDR1 and CDR2: SGHTA, FQGNSA.

Regarding this clonotype: A much larger clone differs by one base, so this may be a read error. The CDR3 carries no conserved terminal phenylalanine or tryptophan, so it likely arises from a read error. This chain links TRBV5-1 with TRBJ2-3; the D is unclear. Germline values: CDR1 SGHRS, CDR2 YFSETQ. V lost 0 bases to trimming and J lost 10 bases, with 9 bases between them. This CDR3 is built from 12 residues. The CDR3, as DNA: TGCGCCAGCAGCTTGGAGTACGGACCGCAGTATCTT. Encoded protein: CASSLEYGPQYL.

This clonotype has just one count. This rearrangement joins TRBV14 to TRBJ1-1; D gene ambiguous. There are 13 residues in the CDR3. Trimming removed 3 bases from V and 4 bases from J, with 9 bases in between. Germline CDR1 and CDR2: SGHDN and FVKESK. CDR3 protein: CASSHGVITEAFF. DNA for the CDR3: TGTGCCAGCAGCCATGGGGTCATCACTGAAGCTTTCTTT.

Details on this clonotype: This may arise from a read error, as a much more abundant clone is one base away. The rearrangement links TRBV6-5 to TRBJ1-1; D not certain. Germline V gives CDR1 MNHEY, CDR2 SVGAGI. This CDR3 is built from 14 residues. CDR3 bases: TGTCCCAGCAGTTACTCAGGCGGCCCAGGTGAAGCTTTCTTT. This encodes CPSSYSGGPGEAFF.

The chain links TRBV20-1 to TRBJ1-1; D call uncertain. This CDR3 contains 13 residues. Between the trimmed V and J ends, which lost 6 bases and 3 bases, there was a span of 14 bases. CDR1 and CDR2 (germline): DFQATT, SNEGSKA (reference sequence). CDR3: CSAKSPGDTEAFF. In DNA form, the CDR3 reads TGCAGTGCCAAGTCTCCGGGAGACACTGAAGCTTTCTTT.

This clonotype has ten or more counts. In DNA, the CDR3 is TGCGCCAGCAAGAGGTTCGGCCAAGAGACCCAGTACTTC. Translated, it gives CASKRFGQETQYF. The chain recombines TRBV10-2 with TRBJ2-5, with D uncertain. With 7 bases removed from V and 1 base from J, the gap between germline ends came to 10 bases. CDR3 length: 13 residues. Looked up from germline, CDR1 is WSHSY and CDR2 is SAAADI.

Only a few counts were recorded for this clonotype. The chain joins TRBV13 to TRBJ2-1, with 8 bases lining up with TRBD2. Trimming removed 0 bases from V and 5 bases from J; junction bases left unmatched: 9. The CDR3 runs to 17 residues. Germline V lookup: CDR1 PRHDT, CDR2 FYEKMQ (reference sequence). The CDR3 DNA sequence: TGTGCCAGCAGCTTAGGCCCGAGCGGGAGTTACCACAATGAGCAGTTCTTC. Translation gives CASSLGPSGSYHNEQFF. Complete variable domain (other parts from reference TRBV13 and TRBJ2-1): AAGVIQSPRHLIKEKRETATLKCYPIPRHDTVYWYQQGPGQDPQFLISFYEKMQSDKGSIPDRFSAQQFSDYHSELNMSSLELGDSALYFCASSLGPSGSYHNEQFFGPGTRLTVL.

This clonotype was seen a handful of times. This chain uses TRBV20-1 with TRBJ2-3, with TRBD2 identical over 8 bases. The CDR3 covers 14 residues. Trimming cost V 6 bases and J 2 bases; bases outside gene matches: 7. Per germline, CDR1 DFQATT and CDR2 SNEGSKA (reference sequence). CDR3 bases: TGCAGTGCCGGGGTAGCGGGGCTCACAGATACGCAGTATTTT. It yields the protein CSAGVAGLTDTQYF.